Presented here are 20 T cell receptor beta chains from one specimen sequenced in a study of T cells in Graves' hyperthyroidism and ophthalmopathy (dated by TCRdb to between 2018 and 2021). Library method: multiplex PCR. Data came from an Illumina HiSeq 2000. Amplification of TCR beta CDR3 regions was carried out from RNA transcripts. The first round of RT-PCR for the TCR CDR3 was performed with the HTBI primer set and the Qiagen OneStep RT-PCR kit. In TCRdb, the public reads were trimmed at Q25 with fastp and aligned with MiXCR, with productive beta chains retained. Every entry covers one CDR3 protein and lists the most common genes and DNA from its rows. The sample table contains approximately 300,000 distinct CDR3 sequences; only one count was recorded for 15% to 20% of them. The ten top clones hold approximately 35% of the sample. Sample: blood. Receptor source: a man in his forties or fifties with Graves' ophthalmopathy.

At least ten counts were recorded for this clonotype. The DNA for the CDR3 is TGTGCCAGCAGCTTATTCGTTAGCGGGAGTGAGACCCAGTACTTC. Translation gives CASSLFVSGSETQYF. The chain carries TRBV7-2 and TRBJ2-5; 9 bases match TRBD2. Germline values: CDR1 SGHTA, CDR2 FQGNSA. Germline trimming cut 2 bases from V and 5 bases from J; bases unmatched to any gene: 6. This CDR3 contains 15 residues.

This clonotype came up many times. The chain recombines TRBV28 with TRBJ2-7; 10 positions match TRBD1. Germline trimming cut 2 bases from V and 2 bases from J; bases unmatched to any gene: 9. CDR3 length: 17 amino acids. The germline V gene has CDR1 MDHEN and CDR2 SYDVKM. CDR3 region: CASSLITAGTGAYEQYF. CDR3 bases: TGTGCCAGCAGTTTAATAACCGCCGGGACAGGGGCCTACGAGCAGTACTTC.

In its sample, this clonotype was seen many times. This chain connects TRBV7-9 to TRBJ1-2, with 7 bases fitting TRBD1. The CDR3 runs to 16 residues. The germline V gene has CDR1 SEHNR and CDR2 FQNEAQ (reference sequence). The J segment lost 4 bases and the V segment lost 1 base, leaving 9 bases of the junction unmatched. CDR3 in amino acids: CASSLDRTGALYGYTF. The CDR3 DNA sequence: TGTGCCAGCAGCTTAGATCGGACAGGTGCCCTCTATGGCTACACCTTC. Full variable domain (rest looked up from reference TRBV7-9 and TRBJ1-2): DTGVSQNPRHKITKRGQNVTFRCDPISEHNRLYWYRQTLGQGPEFLTYFQNEAQLEKSRLLSDRFSAERPKGSFSTLEIQRTEQGDSAMYLCASSLDRTGALYGYTFGSGTRLTVV.

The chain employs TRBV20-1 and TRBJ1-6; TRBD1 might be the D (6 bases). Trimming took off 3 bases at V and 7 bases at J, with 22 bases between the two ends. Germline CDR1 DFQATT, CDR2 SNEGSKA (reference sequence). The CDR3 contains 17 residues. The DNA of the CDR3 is TGCAGTGCTAGCCCCTTATGGGGGGGCGTATACAATTCACCCCTCCACTTT. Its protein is CSASPLWGGVYNSPLHF.

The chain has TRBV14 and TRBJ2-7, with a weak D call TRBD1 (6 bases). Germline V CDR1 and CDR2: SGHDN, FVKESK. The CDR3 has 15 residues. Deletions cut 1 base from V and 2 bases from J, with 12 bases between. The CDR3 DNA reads TGTGCCAGCAGCCAAGGGCAGGGGTCTCCCTACGAGCAGTACTTC. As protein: CASSQGQGSPYEQYF.

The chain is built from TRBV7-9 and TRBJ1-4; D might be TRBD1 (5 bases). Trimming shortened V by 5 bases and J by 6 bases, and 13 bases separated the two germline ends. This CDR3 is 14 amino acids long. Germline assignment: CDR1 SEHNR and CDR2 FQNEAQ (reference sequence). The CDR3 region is CASSREGRDEKLFF. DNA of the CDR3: TGTGCCAGCAGCCGGGAGGGGCGCGATGAAAAACTGTTTTTT. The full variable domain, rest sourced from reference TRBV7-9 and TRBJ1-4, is DTGVSQNPRHKITKRGQNVTFRCDPISEHNRLYWYRQTLGQGPEFLTYFQNEAQLEKSRLLSDRFSAERPKGSFSTLEIQRTEQGDSAMYLCASSREGRDEKLFFGSGTQLSVL.

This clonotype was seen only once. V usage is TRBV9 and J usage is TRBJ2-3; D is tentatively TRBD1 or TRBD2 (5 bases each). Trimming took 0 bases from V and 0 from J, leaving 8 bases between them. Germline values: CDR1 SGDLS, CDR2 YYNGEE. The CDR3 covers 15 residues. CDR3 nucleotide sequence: TGTGCCAGCAGCGTAGCGGGACCAAGCACAGATACGCAGTATTTT. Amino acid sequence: CASSVAGPSTDTQYF. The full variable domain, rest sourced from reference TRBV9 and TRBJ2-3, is DSGVTQTPKHLITATGQRVTLRCSPRSGDLSVYWYQQSLDQGLQFLIQYYNGEERAKGNILERFSAQQFPDLHSELNLSSLELGDSALYFCASSVAGPSTDTQYFGPGTRLTVL.

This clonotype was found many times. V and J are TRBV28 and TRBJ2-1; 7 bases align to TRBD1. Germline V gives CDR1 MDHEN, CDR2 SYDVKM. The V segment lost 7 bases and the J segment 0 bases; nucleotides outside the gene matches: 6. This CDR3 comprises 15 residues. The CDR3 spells CASTKQGTSYNEQFF. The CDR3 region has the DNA TGTGCCAGCACCAAACAGGGGACCTCCTACAATGAGCAGTTCTTC.

CDR3 region: CASRPGRGFNQPQHF. In DNA, the CDR3 is TGTGCCAGCAGACCCGGGAGGGGATTCAATCAGCCCCAGCATTTT. The chain employs TRBV6-2 or TRBV6-3 and TRBJ1-5; D may be TRBD1 (5 bases). Trimming took 6 bases from V and 3 from J, leaving 15 bases between them. The germline V gene encodes CDR1 MNHEY and CDR2 SVGEGT. This CDR3 has 15 residues.

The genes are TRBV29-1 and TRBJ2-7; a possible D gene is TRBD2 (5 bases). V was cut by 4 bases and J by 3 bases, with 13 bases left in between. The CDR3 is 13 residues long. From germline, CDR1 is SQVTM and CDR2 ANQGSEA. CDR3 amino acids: CSVVTSEGYEQYF. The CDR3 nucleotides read TGCAGCGTTGTAACTTCAGAGGGCTACGAGCAGTACTTC.

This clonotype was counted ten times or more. CDR3 bases: TGTGCCAGCAGCGCATCCCCAGGGCAGCCCCAGCATTTT. Residues: CASSASPGQPQHF. V usage is TRBV9 and J usage is TRBJ1-5, with TRBD1 as a possible D gene (5 bases). Germline loops: CDR1 SGDLS, CDR2 YYNGEE. The CDR3 sequence is 13 residues long. Trimming shortened V by 3 bases and J by 7 bases, and 11 bases separated the two germline ends.

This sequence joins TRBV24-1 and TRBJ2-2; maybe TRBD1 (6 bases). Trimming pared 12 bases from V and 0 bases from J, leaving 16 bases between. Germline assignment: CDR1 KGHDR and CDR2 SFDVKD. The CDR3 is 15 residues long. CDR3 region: CAAGGRPPNTGELFF. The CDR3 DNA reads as TGTGCCGCTGGGGGCCGCCCCCCGAACACCGGGGAGCTGTTTTTT.

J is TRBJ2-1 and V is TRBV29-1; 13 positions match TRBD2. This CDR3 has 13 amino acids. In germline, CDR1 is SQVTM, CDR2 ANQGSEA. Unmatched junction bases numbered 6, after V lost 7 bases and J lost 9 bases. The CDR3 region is CSALGLAGAEQFF. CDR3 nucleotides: TGCAGCGCCCTTGGACTAGCGGGAGCTGAGCAGTTCTTC.

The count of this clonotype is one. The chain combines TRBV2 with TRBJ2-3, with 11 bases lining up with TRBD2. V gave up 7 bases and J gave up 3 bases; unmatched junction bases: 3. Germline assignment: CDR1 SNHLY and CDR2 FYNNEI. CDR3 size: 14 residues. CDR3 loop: CASNSGRETDTQYF. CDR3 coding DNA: TGTGCCAGCAATAGCGGGAGGGAAACAGATACGCAGTATTTT. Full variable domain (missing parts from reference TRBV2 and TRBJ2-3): EPEVTQTPSHQVTQMGQEVILRCVPISNHLYFYWYRQILGQKVEFLVSFYNNEISEKSEIFDDQFSVERPDGSNFTLKIRSTKLEDSAMYFCASNSGRETDTQYFGPGTRLTVL.

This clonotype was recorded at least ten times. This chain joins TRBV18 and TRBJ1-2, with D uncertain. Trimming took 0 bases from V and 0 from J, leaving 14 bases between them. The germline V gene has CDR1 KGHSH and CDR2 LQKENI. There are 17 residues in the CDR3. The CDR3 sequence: CASSPPSGRAANYGYTF. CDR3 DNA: TGTGCCAGCTCACCACCAAGTGGACGGGCAGCTAACTATGGCTACACCTTC.

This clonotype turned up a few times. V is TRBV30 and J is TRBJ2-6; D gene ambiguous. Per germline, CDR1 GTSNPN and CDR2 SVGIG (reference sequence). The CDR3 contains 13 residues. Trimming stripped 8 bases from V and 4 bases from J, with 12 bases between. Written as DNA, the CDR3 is TGTGCCGGAACTCCAATGGGGGCCAACGTCCTGACTTTC. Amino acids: CAGTPMGANVLTF.

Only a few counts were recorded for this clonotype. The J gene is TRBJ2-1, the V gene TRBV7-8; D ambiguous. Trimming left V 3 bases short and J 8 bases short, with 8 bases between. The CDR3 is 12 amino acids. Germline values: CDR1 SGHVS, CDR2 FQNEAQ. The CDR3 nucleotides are TGTGCCAGCAGCTTTTTTGGGCATGAGCAGTTCTTC. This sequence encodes CASSFFGHEQFF.

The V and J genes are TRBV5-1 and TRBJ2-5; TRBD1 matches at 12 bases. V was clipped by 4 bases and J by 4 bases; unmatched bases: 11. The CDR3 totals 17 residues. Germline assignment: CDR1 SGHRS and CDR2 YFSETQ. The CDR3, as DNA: TGCGCCAGCAGCACGGGACAGGGGGCAGTAAGCAGAGAGACCCAGTACTTC. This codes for CASSTGQGAVSRETQYF.

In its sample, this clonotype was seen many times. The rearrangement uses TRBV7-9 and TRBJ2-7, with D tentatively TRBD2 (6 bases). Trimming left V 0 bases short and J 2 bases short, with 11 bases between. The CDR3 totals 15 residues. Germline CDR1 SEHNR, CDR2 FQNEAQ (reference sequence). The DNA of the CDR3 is TGTGCCAGCAGCTTAGCGGGAGGATCAACCTACGAGCAGTACTTC. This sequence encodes CASSLAGGSTYEQYF.

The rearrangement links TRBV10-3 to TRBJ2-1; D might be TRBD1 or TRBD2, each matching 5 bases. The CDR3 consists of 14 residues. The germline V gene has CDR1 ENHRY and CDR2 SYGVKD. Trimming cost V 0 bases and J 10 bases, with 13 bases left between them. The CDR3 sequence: CAISESTGASEQFF. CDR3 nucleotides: TGTGCCATCAGTGAGTCGACTGGGGCTAGCGAGCAGTTCTTC.